The rows below give T cell receptor beta chains drawn from one sample of a study of blood T cell repertoires in COVID-19. TCRdb's copy holds only in-frame clones and misses some; the assay was immunoSEQ multiplex PCR. The repertoire includes approximately 300,000 clones, roughly nine tenths of them detected once, and approximately 2% sits in the top ten. Sequenced: peripheral blood. The source is a man between 18 and 35 years old with active or convalescent COVID-19. CDR3s include the opening cysteine and the closing phenylalanine or tryptophan. A D gene is named only where the DNA matches it firmly. Rows give clone size only sometimes, using once, few, many, or a class for an expanded clone.

J gene	V gene	clone size	D gene	CDR3 DNA	CDR3 protein
TRBJ1-2	TRBV19	.	.	TGTGCCAGTATGGGGGGAGTGGATGGCTACACCTTC	CASMGGVDGYTF
TRBJ1-5	TRBV2	.	.	TGTGCCAGCAGTGGCCTACAGGGTCCAGATCAGCCCCAGCATTTT	CASSGLQGPDQPQHF
TRBJ2-7	TRBV5-1	once	.	TGCGCCAGCAGCTTGGCCCCAGGGTATTCCTACGAGCAGTACTTC	CASSLAPGYSYEQYF
TRBJ2-7	TRBV27	.	.	TGTGCCAGCAGTTACAGGACGCCCCCCTACGAGCAGTACTTC	CASSYRTPPYEQYF
TRBJ1-2	TRBV5-4	.	.	TGTGCCAGCAGCTTAACAGGTGCCTATGGCTACACCTTC	CASSLTGAYGYTF
TRBJ2-1	TRBV10-2	.	.	TGCGCCAGCAGACCGAGTGAAAGTTTCTACAATGAGCAGTTCTTC	CASRPSESFYNEQFF
TRBJ2-3	TRBV13	.	TRBD2	TGTGCCAGCAGCTTAAGAGCGCGACTAGCGTCAGATACGCAGTATTTT	CASSLRARLASDTQYF
TRBJ1-1	TRBV28	.	TRBD1	TGTGCCAGCAGTTCCTGGACAGGGCGAACTGAAGCTTTCTTT	CASSSWTGRTEAFF
TRBJ1-1	TRBV19	.	.	TGTGCCAGTAGTATAGATTACAGACCGAACACTGAAGCTTTCTTT	CASSIDYRPNTEAFF
TRBJ1-1	TRBV5-1	.	.	TGCGCCAGCAGGGACAGTTCAGCGGCCCTAGAAGCTTTCTTT	CASRDSSAALEAFF
TRBJ2-1	TRBV5-1	.	TRBD2	TGCGCCAGCAGCTTGAAAGCGGGAGGACCTCTTTACAATGAGCAGTTCTTC	CASSLKAGGPLYNEQFF
TRBJ2-2	TRBV14	.	.	TGTGCCAGCAGCCAAGAGGCTAGCGCGAACACCGGGGAGCTGTTTTTT	CASSQEASANTGELFF
TRBJ2-3	TRBV7-6	.	TRBD2	TGTGCCAGCAGCTTAGGACTTGCGACTAGCGGGGGCACAGATACGCAGTATTTT	CASSLGLATSGGTDTQYF
TRBJ1-5	TRBV19	once	TRBD1	TGTGCCACTACAGGGGGCGTGCAGCCCCAGCATTTT	CATTGGVQPQHF
TRBJ1-1	TRBV5-1	.	TRBD1	TGCGCCAGCAGCTTATCCCCGGGACAGCTGAACACTGAAGCTTTCTTT	CASSLSPGQLNTEAFF
TRBJ1-3	TRBV10-1	.	TRBD1	TGCGCCAGCAGCCCGGGACAGGGAACTGGAAACACCATATATTTT	CASSPGQGTGNTIYF